The clone carrying this TCR beta chain appeared many times. The sample originates from a study of T cells in Graves' hyperthyroidism and ophthalmopathy. Amplified TCR beta CDR3 regions derived from RNA transcripts. A set of HTBI primers served as the primers for a first-round RT-PCR of the TCR CDR3. TCRdb reprocessed the multiplex PCR reads via MiXCR and lists one record per CDR3 protein. The top ten clones hold roughly 6.9% of a sample with 600,000 or so distinct CDR3 sequences, 11% to 15% of them seen once. The CDR3 is made up of 13 amino acids. Germline CDR1 and CDR2: DFQATT and SNEGSKA (reference sequence).

The chain combines TRBV20-1 with TRBJ2-2; no definite D call. Sequencing used blood. The clonotype comes from a young woman with Graves' ophthalmopathy. The CDR3, as DNA: TGCAGCGTGATCGGAGCCTCCCCCGGGGAGCTGTTTTTT. Translation: CSVIGASPGELFF.